This entry lists 5 T cell receptor beta chains sequenced from one sample in a study of CD4 T cells in relation to SARS-CoV-2 and coronaviruses. Before the COVID-19 pandemic, during about 2011-2018, CD4+ T cells were taken from unexposed donors. Assay: immunoSEQ multiplex PCR; the TCRdb copy retains only in-frame clones and omits some. The sample includes about 59,000 clones, roughly 85% of them seen just once. Input material: memory CD4+ T cells from PBMCs. The receptors were sampled from a human donor in good health.

In nucleotides, the CDR3 is TGTGCCAGCAGCCTACAGGGGGCAGGGGAGCTGTTTTTT. Its translation: CASSLQGAGELFF. The chain couples TRBV7-2 to TRBJ2-2, with 9 bases matching TRBD1. The CDR3 runs 13 residues. Trimming cost V 5 bases and J 8 bases; bases outside gene matches: 3. Germline lookup yields CDR1 SGHTA and CDR2 FQGNSA.

This clone showed up just a few times. This sequence joins TRBV28 and TRBJ1-2; 10 bases are shared with TRBD1. CDR1 and CDR2 from the germline V gene are MDHEN and SYDVKM. This CDR3 has 13 amino acids. V gave up 6 bases and J gave up 4 bases; unmatched junction bases: 2. The CDR3 DNA reads as TGTGCCAGCAGGACAGGGGGCGGCTATGGCTACACCTTC. It translates to CASRTGGGYGYTF.

The chain employs TRBV11-3 and TRBJ2-1; possible D gene TRBD1, 5 bases. Trimming took off 2 bases at V and 7 bases at J, with 9 bases between the two ends. The CDR3 runs 13 residues. Germline loops: CDR1 SGHNT, CDR2 YENEEA. The CDR3 spells CASSLRGGNEQFF. CDR3 nucleotide sequence: TGTGCCAGCAGCTTAAGGGGCGGTAATGAGCAGTTCTTC.

In its sample, this clone was seen once. The chain combines TRBV6-5 with TRBJ1-4, with D possibly TRBD1 on 5 matching bases. V was cut by 4 bases and J by 8 bases, with 14 bases left in between. The V gene's germline CDR1 is MNHEY and CDR2 SVGAGI. The CDR3 is 14 residues long. This CDR3 reads CASSWSREGEKLFF. CDR3 in DNA: TGTGCCAGCAGTTGGTCCAGGGAGGGAGAAAAACTGTTTTTT.

The V call is TRBV19, the J call TRBJ1-2; 12 bases match TRBD1. Per the germline V gene, CDR1 is LNHDA and CDR2 is SQIVND (reference sequence). V lost 5 bases, J lost 4 bases, and 2 bases stayed unmatched. This CDR3 spans 14 amino acids. The CDR3 spells CASSGTGGAYGYTF. The CDR3 DNA reads TGTGCCAGTAGTGGGACAGGGGGCGCCTATGGCTACACCTTC.